The present T cell receptor (beta chain) was sequenced within a study of T-cell memory formation after mild COVID-19. In germline, CDR1 is SGHRS, CDR2 YFSETQ. There are 14 residues in the CDR3. The ends were cut back, 3 bases at V and 0 bases at J, with 7 bases in the middle. In its sample, this clonotype was seen a few times. Employing constant-segment primers, 5'RACE generated TCR alpha and TCR beta cDNA libraries bearing sample barcodes and UMIs. Via MiXCR, TCRdb re-called the 5' RACE reads, giving one row per CDR3 protein. The sample holds more than 250,000 distinct CDR3 sequences, roughly a sixth seen once.

This sequence was found in a young man who had mild COVID-19 (a few samples of this study predate the infection). Cell type and time point are not known. J is TRBJ2-4 and V is TRBV5-1; D might be TRBD2 (5 bases). Sequences were obtained from PBMCs or a T cell subset sorted from them (not recorded which). Here the CDR3 reads CASSWEKAKNIQYF. CDR3 nucleotides: TGCGCCAGCAGCTGGGAGAAAGCCAAAAACATTCAGTACTTC.